This TCR beta chain stems from a study of shared clonotypes between healthy human individuals. The CDR3 runs to 15 residues. Germline CDR1 reads MNHNS; CDR2 reads SASEGT. Trimming left V 2 bases short and J 8 bases short, with 15 bases between. This clone was observed a single time. Clones were read by immunoSEQ multiplex PCR, and TCRdb kept only the in-frame ones, dropping some. The sample contains roughly 480,000 clones, around 80% of which appear only once. This chain links TRBV6-1 with TRBJ1-4, with D maybe TRBD1 (5 bases). The sequence was obtained from a woman in her thirties or forties in good health. Some clones in this sample may be carry-over from other donors' samples. Sequenced: PBMCs. In DNA, the CDR3 is TGTGCCAGCAGTGAAACGGGGGGAGTCGGAGAAAAACTGTTTTTT. This encodes CASSETGGVGEKLFF.